One and the same sample provided the 10 T cell receptor beta chains below, sequenced in a study of glioma-infiltrating T cells after dendritic cell vaccination. The method was immunoSEQ multiplex PCR; TCRdb's version includes in-frame clones alone and lacks a portion of them. The repertoire holds about 50,000 clones, approximately 85% seen once, with about an eighth in the top ten. This sample comprised blood, obtained before dendritic cell vaccination. These receptors all stem from a human donor with glioblastoma.

The chain combines TRBV19 with TRBJ2-7; the match to TRBD1 covers 7 bases. CDR1 LNHDA and CDR2 SQIVND come from the germline V gene (reference sequence). Losses at the gene ends were 6 bases for V and 0 bases for J; bases not matched to a gene: 5. CDR3 length equals 14 residues. The CDR3 sequence is CASSTGQTSYEQYF. The CDR3 bases are TGTGCCAGTAGCACGGGACAGACCTCCTACGAGCAGTACTTC.

The chain recombines TRBV5-4 with TRBJ1-3; TRBD1 agrees at 9 bases. The trim removed 5 bases at V and 0 bases at J, leaving 9 bases unmatched. The CDR3 spans 17 residues. The germline V gene encodes CDR1 SGHNT and CDR2 YYREEE (reference sequence). The CDR3 DNA is TGTGCCAGCAGGGAGGGACAGGGTCCCTTCTCTGGAAACACCATATATTTT. Translation: CASREGQGPFSGNTIYF.

The V and J genes are TRBV30 and TRBJ2-1, with a weak D call TRBD1 (6 bases). The germline gives CDR1 GTSNPN, CDR2 SVGIG (reference sequence). V lost 1 base and J lost 3, with 10 bases in between. The CDR3 totals 14 residues. Written as DNA, the CDR3 is TGTGCCTGGAGTGCCGGGACAAACTACAATGAGCAGTTCTTC. Residues: CAWSAGTNYNEQFF.

The sample holds one count of this clone. The chain employs TRBV7-3 and TRBJ2-2, with 9 bases identical to TRBD1. Trimming took 5 bases from V and 1 from J; bases not matched to a gene: 5. This CDR3 has 16 residues. Per the germline V gene, CDR1 is SGHTA and CDR2 is FQGTGA. DNA of the CDR3: TGTGCCAGCAGCCCTGGACAGGGGAGGAACACCGGGGAGCTGTTTTTT. It translates to CASSPGQGRNTGELFF.

The table lists this clone with a few counts. V is TRBV30 and J is TRBJ1-2, with 8 bases matching TRBD1. J gave up 4 bases and V 3 bases, and 10 bases lay outside the gene matches. The CDR3 is 15 residues long. CDR1 and CDR2 (germline): GTSNPN, SVGIG (reference sequence). This chain's CDR3 is CAWRVKTGGIYGYTF. CDR3 bases: TGTGCCTGGAGGGTAAAAACAGGGGGAATCTATGGCTACACCTTC.

The chain couples TRBV4-3 to TRBJ2-3; 8 bases agree with TRBD2. The CDR3 sequence is 15 residues long. The trim removed 0 bases at V and 4 bases at J, leaving 3 bases unmatched. Germline V gene sequence: CDR1 LGHNA, CDR2 YSLEER. The CDR3 bases are TGCGCCAGCAGCCAAGACTCGGGGGGGTCAGATACGCAGTATTTT. Its protein product is CASSQDSGGSDTQYF.

Remarks on this clone: This specimen includes other DNA sequences encoding the same CDR3. The J gene is TRBJ2-7, the V gene TRBV9; 7 nucleotides line up with TRBD2. J was trimmed by 4 bases and V by 2 bases; bases with no gene match: 6. CDR1 and CDR2 from the germline V gene are SGDLS and YYNGEE. CDR3 length equals 14 residues. The CDR3 DNA is TGTGCCAGCAGCGTCGGGGCGGGAGAGTACGAGCAGTACTTC. Encoded protein: CASSVGAGEYEQYF. The full variable domain, with the rest looked up from reference TRBV9 and TRBJ2-7, is DSGVTQTPKHLITATGQRVTLRCSPRSGDLSVYWYQQSLDQGLQFLIQYYNGEERAKGNILERFSAQQFPDLHSELNLSSLELGDSALYFCASSVGAGEYEQYFGPGTRLTVT.

The gene calls are TRBV10-3 and TRBJ1-5; D is possibly TRBD1 (6 bases). Germline V gene sequence: CDR1 ENHRY, CDR2 SYGVKD. V lost 2 bases and J 6 bases, leaving 23 bases between the germline ends. This CDR3 has 18 amino acids. CDR3 DNA sequence: TGTGCCATCAGTGAGACGCAAGGGGGATCGGCAAATTTTCAGCCCCAGCATTTT. Its translation: CAISETQGGSANFQPQHF.

V gene TRBV5-6 combines with J gene TRBJ1-2; 8 bases agree with TRBD1. Germline CDR1 reads SGHDT; CDR2 reads YYEEEE. The ends lost 2 bases at V and 8 bases at J; junction bases unmatched: 2. CDR3 length: 12 residues. The CDR3 loop is CASSFPGGGYTF. The CDR3 nucleotides read TGTGCCAGCAGCTTCCCAGGGGGCGGCTACACCTTC.

This sequence joins TRBV6-5 and TRBJ1-4; tentative D call: TRBD1 (5 bases). The CDR3 sequence is 15 residues long. Germline CDR1 is MNHEY and CDR2 is SVGAGI. V was shortened by 2 bases and J by 3 bases, with 10 bases between the two germline ends. The CDR3 DNA is TGTGCCAGCAGTTACCTCGACAGCCCTAATGAAAAACTGTTTTTT. Residues: CASSYLDSPNEKLFF.